This TCR beta chain is from a study of graft-versus-host responses after intestinal transplantation. Across the whole study: Each recipient received anti-thymocyte globulin induction, then tacrolimus and steroids for three to four years. Study results and caveats: Some patients had graft-donor T cell macrochimerism, and their allografts showed high graft-versus-host to host-versus-graft clonal ratios.

V lost 5 bases, J lost 1 base, and 6 bases lay in between. CDR1 and CDR2 from the germline V gene are SGHAT and FQNNGV. The CDR3 length is 13 residues. The protocol was immunoSEQ multiplex PCR, while the TCRdb copy is restricted to in-frame clones and leaves out a portion. This repertoire shows about 59,000 clones, 94% found once; its top ten account for 0.38%. Of note for this clone: The antigen is not known.

Here the sequenced sample was unstimulated CD4+ T cells sorted from spleen or lymph node cells, taken before transplant. This rearrangement joins TRBV11-2 to TRBJ1-5, with D unresolved. This TCR came from a human donor who was the organ donor for an intestinal transplant. This CDR3 reads CASSPGSNQPQHF. The CDR3 coding sequence is TGTGCCAGCAGCCCCGGAAGCAATCAGCCCCAGCATTTT. Supplemented by reference TRBV11-2 and TRBJ1-5, the full variable domain reads EAGVAQSPRYKIIEKRQSVAFWCNPISGHATLYWYQQILGQGPKLLIQFQNNGVVDDSQLPKDRFSAERLKGVDSTLKIQPAKLEDSAVYLCASSPGSNQPQHFGDGTRLSIL.